This T cell receptor (beta chain) was identified in a study of spatial heterogeneity in lung cancer. Time point: sample taken at primary tumor resection. Sequencing of whole RNA from tumor, nontumor lung or frozen PBMC involved no sorting. TCRdb called the 5' RACE reads again in MiXCR, with one record for every CDR3 protein. The sample comprises approximately 5,000 distinct CDR3 sequences, around 28% of which are singletons, and approximately 15% rests with the top ten. The CDR3 runs to 14 residues. CDR1 is LGHDT and CDR2 is YNNKEL in the germline V gene (reference sequence). V was cut by 0 bases and J by 5 bases, with 11 bases left in between.

This rearrangement joins TRBV3-1 to TRBJ2-7; no clear D. The sequences come from PBMCs, collected at surgery. This clonotype was obtained from a male donor with early-stage non-small cell lung cancer. CDR3 in DNA: TGTGCCAGCAGCCAAGATTGGGGTTCCGACGAGCAGTACTTC. This translates into CASSQDWGSDEQYF.